This T cell receptor beta chain comes out of a study of cytomegalovirus exposure and HLA in healthy donors. Vbeta (60) and Jbeta (13) primers were used in the PCR. Method: immunoSEQ multiplex PCR; TCRdb's copy keeps in-frame clones and lacks some. Here the sample spans roughly 200,000 clones, less than 80% being singletons. V was clipped by 0 bases and J by 0 bases; unmatched bases: 5. Germline V lookup: CDR1 SGHRS, CDR2 YFSETQ. The CDR3 consists of 16 residues. The sequence came from a woman aged 40 to 49 in good health and CMV-seronegative. This chain links TRBV5-1 with TRBJ2-7; the match to TRBD2 covers 8 bases. Sample: PBMCs. CDR3 in amino acids: CASSLAPAGDSYEQYF. CDR3 DNA sequence: TGCGCCAGCAGCTTGGCCCCAGCGGGGGACTCCTACGAGCAGTACTTC.